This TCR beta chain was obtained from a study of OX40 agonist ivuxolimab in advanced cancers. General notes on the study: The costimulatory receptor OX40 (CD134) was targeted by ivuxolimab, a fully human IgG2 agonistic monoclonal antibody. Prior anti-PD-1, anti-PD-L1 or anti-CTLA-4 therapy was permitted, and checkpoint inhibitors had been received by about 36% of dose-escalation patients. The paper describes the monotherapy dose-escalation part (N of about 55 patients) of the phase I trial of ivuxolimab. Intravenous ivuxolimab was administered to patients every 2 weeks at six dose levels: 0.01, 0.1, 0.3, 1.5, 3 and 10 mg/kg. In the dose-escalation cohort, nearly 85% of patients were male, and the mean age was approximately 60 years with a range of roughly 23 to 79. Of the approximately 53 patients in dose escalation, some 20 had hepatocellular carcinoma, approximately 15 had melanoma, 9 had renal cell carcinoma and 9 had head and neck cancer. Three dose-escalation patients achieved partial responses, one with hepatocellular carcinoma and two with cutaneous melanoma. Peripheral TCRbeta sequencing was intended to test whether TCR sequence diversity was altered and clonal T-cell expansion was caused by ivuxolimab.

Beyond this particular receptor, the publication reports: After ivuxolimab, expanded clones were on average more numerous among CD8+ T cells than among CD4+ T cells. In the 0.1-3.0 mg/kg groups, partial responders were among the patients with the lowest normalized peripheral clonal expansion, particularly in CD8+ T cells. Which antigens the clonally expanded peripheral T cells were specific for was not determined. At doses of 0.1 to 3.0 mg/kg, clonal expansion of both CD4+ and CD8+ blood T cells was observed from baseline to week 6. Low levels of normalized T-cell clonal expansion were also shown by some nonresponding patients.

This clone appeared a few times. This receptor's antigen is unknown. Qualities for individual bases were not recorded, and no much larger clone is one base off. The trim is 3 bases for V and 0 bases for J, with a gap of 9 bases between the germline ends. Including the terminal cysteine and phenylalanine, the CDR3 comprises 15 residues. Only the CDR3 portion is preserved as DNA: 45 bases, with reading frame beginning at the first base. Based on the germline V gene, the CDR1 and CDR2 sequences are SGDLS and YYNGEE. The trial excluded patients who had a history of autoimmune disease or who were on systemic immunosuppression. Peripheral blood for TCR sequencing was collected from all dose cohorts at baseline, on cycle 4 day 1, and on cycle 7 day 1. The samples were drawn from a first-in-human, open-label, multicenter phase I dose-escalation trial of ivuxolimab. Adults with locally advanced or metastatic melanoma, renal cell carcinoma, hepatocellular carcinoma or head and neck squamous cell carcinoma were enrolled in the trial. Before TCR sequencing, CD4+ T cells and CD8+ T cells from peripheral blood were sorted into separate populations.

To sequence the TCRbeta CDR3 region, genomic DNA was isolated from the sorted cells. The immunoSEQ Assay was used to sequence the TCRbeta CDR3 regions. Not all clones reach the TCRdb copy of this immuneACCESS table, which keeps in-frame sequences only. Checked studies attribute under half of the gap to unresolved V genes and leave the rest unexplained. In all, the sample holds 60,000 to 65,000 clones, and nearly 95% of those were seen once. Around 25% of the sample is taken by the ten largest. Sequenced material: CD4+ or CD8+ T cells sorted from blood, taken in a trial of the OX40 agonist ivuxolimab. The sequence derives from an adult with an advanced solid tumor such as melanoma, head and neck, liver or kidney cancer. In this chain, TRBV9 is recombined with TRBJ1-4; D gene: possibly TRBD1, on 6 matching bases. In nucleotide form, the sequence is TGTGCCAGCAGCGCAGGACAGTCAACTAATGAAAAACTGTTTTTT. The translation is CASSAGQSTNEKLFF. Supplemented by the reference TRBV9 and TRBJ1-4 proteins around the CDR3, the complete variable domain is DSGVTQTPKHLITATGQRVTLRCSPRSGDLSVYWYQQSLDQGLQFLIQYYNGEERAKGNILERFSAQQFPDLHSELNLSSLELGDSALYFCASSAGQSTNEKLFFGSGTQLSVL.